The 31 T cell receptor beta chains below all came from one sample that was sequenced in a study of vaccination effects on CD4 cells after COVID-19. Using viral peptide pools, the ViraFEST assay grew out antigen-specific CD4+ T cells prior to sequencing. After less than twelve days in culture, the CD4+ T cells were isolated. BNT162b2 vaccine or mRNA-1273 vaccine was given to participants in two doses. These receptors are not linked to any known antigen. The protocol was immunoSEQ multiplex PCR, while the TCRdb copy is restricted to in-frame clones and leaves out a portion. Found here are roughly 32,000 clones, approximately 75% of them singletons; the top ten hold roughly an eighth. Sequencing used CD4+ T cells from PBMCs cultured with HCoV-229E spike peptides, obtained after COVID-19 vaccination. The receptor source for this set is a human donor who received a COVID-19 vaccine.

V gene TRBV15 combines with J gene TRBJ1-1; D is undetermined. Per the germline V gene, CDR1 is LNHNV and CDR2 is YYDKDF (reference sequence). The CDR3 has 17 amino acids. V shed 0 bases and J shed 1 base, with 15 bases lying between them. The CDR3 reads CATSRDKNSNKNTEAFF. In nucleotides, the CDR3 is TGTGCCACCAGCAGAGATAAGAACAGCAATAAGAACACTGAAGCTTTCTTT. Supplemented by reference TRBV15 and TRBJ1-1, the full variable domain reads DAMVIQNPRYQVTQFGKPVTLSCSQTLNHNVMYWYQQKSSQAPKLLFHYYDKDFNNEADTPDNFQSRRPNTSFCFLDIRSPGLGDTAMYLCATSRDKNSNKNTEAFFGQGTRLTVV.

The chain has TRBV2 and TRBJ2-5; 9 bases are shared with TRBD2. The germline gives CDR1 SNHLY, CDR2 FYNNEI. The CDR3 runs 19 residues. V trimming: 4 bases; J trimming: 4 bases; junction bases outside the gene matches: 19. The CDR3 loop is CASSVEAGGPLFGIETQYF. For the CDR3, the DNA is TGTGCCAGCAGTGTCGAGGCGGGGGGGCCGCTCTTTGGTATAGAGACCCAGTACTTC.

This sequence joins TRBV5-8 and TRBJ1-5, with D unresolved. This CDR3 region has 14 residues. Germline-derived CDR1 and CDR2 are SGHTS and YDEGEE. Trimming took off 1 base at V and 9 bases at J, with 14 bases between the two ends. The CDR3 DNA sequence: TGTGCCAGCAGCTTGCAGTCCGGGCCCGGGCCCCAGCATTTT. Protein sequence: CASSLQSGPGPQHF.

This clone was picked up one time. J is TRBJ1-6 and V is TRBV19; D is uncertain. V lost 6 bases, J lost 0 bases, and 12 bases lay in between. Germline V gene sequence: CDR1 LNHDA, CDR2 SQIVND (reference sequence). The CDR3 consists of 16 residues. The CDR3 nucleotides are TGTGCCAGTAGAAGCACAGAGAGCTCCTATAATTCACCCCTCCACTTT. As protein: CASRSTESSYNSPLHF.

This clone appeared a few times. CDR3 sequence (DNA): TGTGCCAGCAGCCAAGGGACTATCACAGATACGCAGTATTTT. Encoded protein: CASSQGTITDTQYF. This chain connects TRBV3-1 (or the pseudogene TRBV3-2) to TRBJ2-3, with D tentatively TRBD2 (6 bases). The CDR3 has 14 residues. The germline V gene has CDR1 LGHDT and CDR2 YNNKEL (reference sequence). Trimming stripped 1 base from V and 2 bases from J, with 7 bases between.

This clone has more than one count but fewer than ten. The chain couples TRBV3-1 (or the pseudogene TRBV3-2) to TRBJ1-1; possibly TRBD1 for D (5 bases). The CDR3 sequence is 14 residues long. Trimming left V 1 base short and J 2 bases short, with 8 bases between. Germline CDR1 is LGHDT and CDR2 is YNNKEL (reference sequence). CDR3 coding DNA: TGTGCCAGCAGCCAAGGCCAGGGTAACACTGAAGCTTTCTTT. Amino acid sequence: CASSQGQGNTEAFF.

The J gene is TRBJ1-6, the V gene TRBV11-2; 7 bases agree with TRBD1. V lost 5 bases, J lost 7 bases, and 14 bases stayed unmatched. Germline V CDR1 and CDR2: SGHAT, FQNNGV. This CDR3 has 17 residues. For the CDR3, the DNA is TGTGCCAGCAGCCGATCCCTAATCGGGACAGAGAATTCACCCCTCCACTTT. Translated, it gives CASSRSLIGTENSPLHF.

The V call is TRBV5-8, the J call TRBJ1-1, with D tentatively TRBD1 (5 bases). The CDR3 runs 15 residues. Trimming took off 0 bases at V and 4 bases at J, with 13 bases between the two ends. Germline CDR1 reads SGHTS; CDR2 reads YDEGEE. CDR3: CASSLGAGLSTEAFF. DNA of the CDR3: TGTGCCAGCAGCTTGGGGGCAGGGTTATCCACTGAAGCTTTCTTT.

V and J are TRBV4-2 and TRBJ2-5, with unresolved D. The CDR3 sequence is 14 residues long. Per the germline V gene, CDR1 is LGHNA and CDR2 is YNFKEQ. Trimming took 1 base from V and 5 from J, leaving 11 bases between them. The CDR3, as DNA: TGTGCCAGCAGCCAAGGCAGGAGTTTGGAGACCCAGTACTTC. Translated, it gives CASSQGRSLETQYF.

This rearrangement joins TRBV19 to TRBJ2-5, with TRBD1 identical over 11 bases. Losses at the gene ends were 5 bases for V and 4 bases for J; bases not matched to a gene: 9. The CDR3 contains 16 residues. Germline assignment: CDR1 LNHDA and CDR2 SQIVND (reference sequence). CDR3: CASSGRTGGEGETQYF. CDR3 nucleotide sequence: TGTGCCAGTAGTGGGAGGACAGGGGGCGAGGGAGAGACCCAGTACTTC.

The genes are TRBV5-1 and TRBJ1-2; 12 bases align to TRBD1. V trimming: 4 bases; J trimming: 4 bases; junction bases outside the gene matches: 11. This CDR3 has 17 residues. Germline-derived CDR1 and CDR2 are SGHRS and YFSETQ. The CDR3 loop is CASSRRDRGLPRYGYTF. As DNA, the CDR3 is TGCGCCAGCAGCCGCCGGGACAGGGGGCTTCCGCGCTATGGCTACACCTTC.

V usage is TRBV25-1 and J usage is TRBJ2-5; D ambiguous. V dropped 4 bases and J dropped 1 base, with 10 bases sitting between them. The CDR3 runs 14 residues. Germline CDR1 reads MGHDK; CDR2 reads SYGVNS. The CDR3 reads CASSATGPQETQYF. CDR3 DNA: TGTGCCAGCAGTGCGACCGGACCCCAAGAGACCCAGTACTTC.

The chain employs TRBV5-6 and TRBJ2-7; 10 bases fit TRBD2. There are 13 residues in the CDR3. V dropped 4 bases and J dropped 13; count of bases not matched to a gene: 11. CDR1 and CDR2 (germline): SGHDT, YYEEEE. CDR3 amino acids: CASSPTSLAGVYF. CDR3 nucleotides: TGTGCCAGCAGCCCGACCTCTCTAGCGGGAGTTTACTTC.

V usage is TRBV5-1 and J usage is TRBJ2-5, with 9 bases aligning to TRBD2. The junction had 6 bases not matched to a gene; V was cut back by 1 base and J by 2 bases. Germline CDR1 reads SGHRS; CDR2 reads YFSETQ. This CDR3 comprises 16 residues. The CDR3, as DNA: TGCGCCAGCAGCTTGTTGTCTAGCGGGGCTCAAGAGACCCAGTACTTC. Translating gives CASSLLSSGAQETQYF.

The chain uses TRBV10-3 and TRBJ2-5; 11 bases are shared with TRBD2. This CDR3 has 13 residues. The trim removed 10 bases at V and 2 bases at J, leaving 3 bases unmatched. Per the germline V gene, CDR1 is ENHRY and CDR2 is SYGVKD. The CDR3 region has the DNA TGTGCCAGTAGACTAGCGGGGCAAGAGACCCAGTACTTC. Amino acids: CASRLAGQETQYF.

CDR3 bases: TGTGCCAGCAGCGTAGGCCAAGGCAATCAGCCCCAGCATTTT. It is translated as CASSVGQGNQPQHF. This chain links TRBV9 with TRBJ1-5; no definite D call. This CDR3 has 14 amino acids. Germline V lookup: CDR1 SGDLS, CDR2 YYNGEE. V dropped 0 bases and J dropped 2 bases, with 6 bases sitting between them.

The chain combines TRBV6-4 with TRBJ2-3; TRBD2 aligns across 12 bases. The CDR3 is 15 residues long. CDR1 MRHNA and CDR2 SNTAGT come from the germline V gene. J lost 6 bases, V lost 4 bases, and 5 bases had no gene match. The CDR3 is CASSGLAGAVDTQYF. CDR3 in DNA: TGTGCCAGCAGTGGACTAGCGGGGGCTGTCGATACGCAGTATTTT.

In DNA, the CDR3 is TGTGCCAGCGCCGGAACCAGCTCCTACGAGCAGTACTTC. Amino acid sequence: CASAGTSSYEQYF. The gene calls are TRBV6-5 and TRBJ2-7; no clear D. The length of the CDR3 is 13 residues. V was clipped by 8 bases and J by 0 bases, with 11 bases between them. CDR1 is MNHEY and CDR2 is SVGAGI in the germline V gene.

The chain has TRBV4-1 and TRBJ2-3; 11 nucleotides match TRBD2. This CDR3 has 17 amino acids. V shed 1 base and J 0 bases; nucleotides not matched to a gene: 3. Per the germline V gene, CDR1 is MGHRA and CDR2 is YSYEKL. For the CDR3, the DNA is TGCGCCAGCAGCCAAGGAACTAGCGGGAGTAGCACAGATACGCAGTATTTT. Encoded protein: CASSQGTSGSSTDTQYF.

The gene calls are TRBV2 and TRBJ2-3, with a possible D match to TRBD1 (6 bases). CDR1 SNHLY and CDR2 FYNNEI come from the germline V gene. V was cut by 5 bases and J by 0 bases, with 12 bases left in between. CDR3 size: 15 residues. The CDR3 spells CASSTGHPSTDTQYF. In DNA, the CDR3 is TGTGCCAGCAGTACGGGACACCCTAGCACAGATACGCAGTATTTT.

This clone has only a few counts. The J gene is TRBJ1-1, the V gene TRBV5-4; TRBD1 matches 7 bases. V lost 10 bases, J lost 2 bases, and 20 bases stayed unmatched. The CDR3 consists of 17 residues. Germline V gene sequence: CDR1 SGHNT, CDR2 YYREEE (reference sequence). CDR3 coding DNA: TGTGCCCCCCAAAAATTACCGGGACAGATTAAAAACACTGAAGCTTTCTTT. Residues: CAPQKLPGQIKNTEAFF.

The V gene is TRBV6-4, the J gene TRBJ2-1; D is possibly TRBD2 (6 bases). Per germline, CDR1 MRHNA and CDR2 SNTAGT. V lost 3 bases to trimming and J lost 4 bases, with 16 bases between them. CDR3 length: 16 residues. The CDR3: CASSEQAGYPYNEQFF. CDR3 in DNA: TGTGCCAGCAGTGAGCAGGCGGGGTACCCTTACAATGAGCAGTTCTTC.

This clone has only a few counts. The rearrangement joins TRBV2 to TRBJ2-5; D is unresolved. The V end lost 1 base, the J end lost 5 bases, and 5 bases lay between the germline ends. Germline CDR1 and CDR2: SNHLY and FYNNEI. There are 12 residues in the CDR3. The CDR3 bases are TGTGCCAGCAGTGAAGGTGGGGAGACCCAGTACTTC. Protein sequence: CASSEGGETQYF.

The chain recombines TRBV4-1 with TRBJ1-1, with a weak D call TRBD1 (5 bases). This CDR3 has 20 amino acids. Germline CDR1 is MGHRA and CDR2 is YSYEKL. The V end lost 5 bases, the J end lost 0 bases, and 28 bases lay between the germline ends. The CDR3 sequence: CASSSFNLRGDPTMNTEAFF. The CDR3 nucleotides are TGCGCCAGCAGCTCCTTCAACTTGCGGGGGGACCCTACGATGAACACTGAAGCTTTCTTT.

Here the CDR3 reads CASSLRGLQTEAFF. CDR3 in DNA: TGTGCCAGCAGCTTGAGGGGTCTGCAAACTGAAGCTTTCTTT. The gene calls are TRBV5-4 and TRBJ1-1, with a possible D match to TRBD1 (5 bases). CDR3 size: 14 residues. From germline, CDR1 is SGHNT and CDR2 YYREEE (reference sequence). V shed 1 base and J shed 5 bases, with 12 bases lying between them. Together with reference TRBV5-4 and TRBJ1-1, the CDR3 gives the full variable domain: ETGVTQSPTHLIKTRGQQVTLRCSSQSGHNTVSWYQQALGQGPQFIFQYYREEENGRGNFPPRFSGLQFPNYSSELNVNALELDDSALYLCASSLRGLQTEAFFGQGTRLTVV.

The chain combines TRBV28 with TRBJ2-7; D uncertain. The CDR3 is made up of 12 amino acids. Looked up from germline, CDR1 is MDHEN and CDR2 is SYDVKM. V lost 5 bases to trimming and J lost 3 bases, with 8 bases between them. The CDR3 reads CASSANHYEQYF. In DNA form, the CDR3 reads TGTGCCAGCAGTGCGAATCACTACGAGCAGTACTTC.

DNA for the CDR3: TGTGCCAGTCGAAACAGGGGAGGCGGGGCCAATCAGCCCCAGCATTTT. This encodes CASRNRGGGANQPQHF. The chain employs TRBV19 and TRBJ1-5, with 7 bases that match TRBD1. Germline trimming cut 8 bases from V and 3 bases from J; bases unmatched to any gene: 13. CDR1 LNHDA and CDR2 SQIVND come from the germline V gene (reference sequence). The CDR3 is made up of 16 amino acids.

This clone appeared a few times. The genes are TRBV5-1 and TRBJ2-1; D is perhaps TRBD1 or TRBD2 (5 bases each). Trimming removed 0 bases at V and 8 bases at J, with 6 bases between. The CDR3 sequence is 12 residues long. The V gene's germline CDR1 is SGHRS and CDR2 YFSETQ. CDR3 DNA sequence: TGCGCCAGCAGCTTGGGAGGGGATGAGCAGTTCTTC. As protein: CASSLGGDEQFF.

V gene TRBV24-1 combines with J gene TRBJ2-3; 9 bases align to TRBD2. With V trimmed by 3 bases and J by 6 bases, 9 bases remained unmatched. This CDR3 spans 16 amino acids. The germline V gene encodes CDR1 KGHDR and CDR2 SFDVKD. CDR3: CATSDGAAGGFDTQYF. CDR3 nucleotide sequence: TGTGCCACCAGTGATGGCGCTGCGGGAGGGTTCGATACGCAGTATTTT.

CDR3 loop: CASSPAGSSYEQYF. CDR3 sequence (DNA): TGTGCCAGCTCACCAGCGGGTAGCTCCTACGAGCAGTACTTC. The chain links TRBV18 to TRBJ2-7; tentatively, D is TRBD2 (5 bases). The CDR3 has 14 amino acids. Germline loops: CDR1 KGHSH, CDR2 LQKENI. Deletions cut 2 bases from V and 0 bases from J, with 8 bases between.

The chain links TRBV9 to TRBJ1-3; possibly TRBD1 for D (5 bases). Deletions cut 5 bases from V and 4 bases from J, with 13 bases between. The CDR3 runs 14 residues. Germline V gives CDR1 SGDLS, CDR2 YYNGEE. The CDR3 bases are TGTGCCAGCAGACCCGGGGGGATCGGAAACACCATATATTTT. Residues: CASRPGGIGNTIYF.